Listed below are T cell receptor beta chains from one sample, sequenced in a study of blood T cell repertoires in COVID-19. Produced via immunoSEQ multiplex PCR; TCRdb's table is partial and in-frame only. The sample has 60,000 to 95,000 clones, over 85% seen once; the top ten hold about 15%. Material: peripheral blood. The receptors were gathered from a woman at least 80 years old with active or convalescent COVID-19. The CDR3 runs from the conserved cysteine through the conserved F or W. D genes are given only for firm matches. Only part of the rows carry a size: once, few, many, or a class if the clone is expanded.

CDR3: CASILDREYGQPQHF; DNA: TGTGCCAGCATCTTGGACAGGGAATATGGTCAGCCCCAGCATTTT; size: -; V: TRBV6-5; length: 15; D: TRBD1; J: TRBJ1-5
CDR3: CASSEGTGSEKLFF; DNA: TGTGCCAGCAGCGAAGGGACAGGGTCTGAAAAACTGTTTTTT; size: -; V: TRBV9; length: 14; D: TRBD1; J: TRBJ1-4
CDR3: CASSLKGYEQYF; DNA: TGTGCCAGCAGTTTAAAGGGGTACGAGCAGTACTTC; size: -; V: TRBV28; length: 12; D: -; J: TRBJ2-7
CDR3: CASSSTEYMNTEAFF; DNA: TGCGCCAGCAGCTCCACCGAATACATGAACACTGAAGCTTTCTTT; size: -; V: TRBV5-1; length: 15; D: -; J: TRBJ1-1
CDR3: CAGQTEANYGYTF; DNA: TGTGCCGGCCAGACTGAAGCTAACTATGGCTACACCTTC; size: -; V: TRBV5-4; length: 13; D: -; J: TRBJ1-2
CDR3: CASKGDGVTGELFF; DNA: TGTGCCAGCAAGGGGGACGGGGTGACCGGGGAGCTGTTTTTT; size: -; V: TRBV19; length: 14; D: -; J: TRBJ2-2
CDR3: CASSQERGSEAFF; DNA: TGTGCCAGCAGCCAAGAGAGAGGGTCTGAAGCTTTCTTT; size: -; V: TRBV3-1/TRBV3-2; length: 13; D: -; J: TRBJ1-1
CDR3: CASSPGGGGEKLFF; DNA: TGTGCCAGCAGCCCTGGAGGTGGAGGGGAAAAACTGTTTTTT; size: -; V: TRBV28; length: 14; D: -; J: TRBJ1-4
CDR3: CASSSGLPGQFF; DNA: TGTGCCAGCAGCTCGGGACTACCGGGGCAGTTCTTC; size: once; V: TRBV7-9; length: 12; D: TRBD2; J: TRBJ2-1
CDR3: CASSLYGVGLSNQPQHF; DNA: TGTGCCAGCAGTTTATACGGGGTAGGCCTAAGTAATCAGCCCCAGCATTTT; size: few; V: TRBV28; length: 17; D: -; J: TRBJ1-5
CDR3: CASSPLTGTYEQYF; DNA: TGTGCCAGCAGCCCACTGACAGGCACCTACGAGCAGTACTTC; size: -; V: TRBV27; length: 14; D: -; J: TRBJ2-7
CDR3: CASSQTPGQGPTEAFF; DNA: TGTGCCAGCAGCCAAACCCCGGGACAGGGGCCCACTGAAGCTTTCTTT; size: -; V: TRBV14; length: 16; D: TRBD1; J: TRBJ1-1
CDR3: CASRSGTGVVEQFF; DNA: TGTGCCAGCAGGTCCGGGACAGGGGTTGTTGAGCAGTTCTTC; size: once; V: TRBV28; length: 14; D: TRBD1; J: TRBJ2-1
CDR3: CASSLAETGKLFF; DNA: TGTGCCAGCAGCTTAGCAGAAACCGGAAAACTGTTTTTT; size: once; V: TRBV7-9; length: 13; D: -; J: TRBJ1-4
CDR3: CASSEEWGGEKLFF; DNA: TGTGCCAGCAGTGAAGAGTGGGGGGGAGAAAAACTGTTTTTT; size: -; V: TRBV6-1; length: 14; D: -; J: TRBJ1-4
CDR3: CASSLGGQNTEAFF; DNA: TGTGCCAGCAGCTTGGGAGGACAGAACACTGAAGCTTTCTTT; size: once; V: TRBV5-4; length: 14; D: -; J: TRBJ1-1
CDR3: CASSLERVGSPLHF; DNA: TGTGCCAGCAGCTTAGAACGTGTCGGTTCACCCCTCCACTTT; size: -; V: TRBV7-9; length: 14; D: -; J: TRBJ1-6
CDR3: CATSDTPGYEQYF; DNA: TGTGCCACCAGTGATACACCGGGCTACGAGCAGTACTTC; size: -; V: TRBV24-1; length: 13; D: -; J: TRBJ2-7
CDR3: CSARGLAGSATGELFF; DNA: TGCAGTGCTCGTGGACTAGCGGGGTCAGCCACCGGGGAGCTGTTTTTT; size: few; V: TRBV20-1; length: 16; D: TRBD2; J: TRBJ2-2
CDR3: CASSLQTTDTQYF; DNA: TGTGCCAGCAGCTTACAGACCACAGATACGCAGTATTTT; size: -; V: TRBV5-4; length: 13; D: -; J: TRBJ2-3
CDR3: CASSPPSSYEQYF; DNA: TGTGCCAGCTCACCACCGTCCAGCTACGAGCAGTACTTC; size: -; V: TRBV18; length: 13; D: -; J: TRBJ2-7
CDR3: CASTGGSKDTIYF; DNA: TGTGCCAGCACCGGAGGGAGTAAGGACACCATATATTTT; size: -; V: TRBV5-6; length: 13; D: -; J: TRBJ1-3
CDR3: CASRADRASYNEQFF; DNA: TGTGCCAGCAGAGCTGACAGGGCATCCTACAATGAGCAGTTCTTC; size: -; V: TRBV6-5; length: 15; D: TRBD1; J: TRBJ2-1
CDR3: CASSLAAGGEAFF; DNA: TGTGCCAGCAGCTTAGCGGCAGGGGGCGAAGCTTTCTTT; size: -; V: TRBV7-9; length: 13; D: TRBD1; J: TRBJ1-1
CDR3: CASSVGGQMNTEAFF; DNA: TGTGCCAGCAGCGTAGGGGGACAGATGAACACTGAAGCTTTCTTT; size: -; V: TRBV9; length: 15; D: TRBD1; J: TRBJ1-1
CDR3: CASSVPGQGVFSSPLHF; DNA: TGTGCCAGCAGTGTCCCGGGACAGGGTGTGTTCTCCTCACCCCTCCACTTT; size: few; V: TRBV6-1; length: 17; D: TRBD1; J: TRBJ1-6
CDR3: CASSPSNQPQHF; DNA: TGTGCCAGCAGTCCCTCTAATCAGCCCCAGCATTTT; size: -; V: TRBV28; length: 12; D: -; J: TRBJ1-5
CDR3: CASSLGTYSPLHF; DNA: TGTGCCAGCAGTTTAGGGACATACTCACCCCTCCACTTT; size: -; V: TRBV27; length: 13; D: -; J: TRBJ1-6
CDR3: CSASKSSGNTIYF; DNA: TGCAGTGCTAGTAAGAGCTCTGGAAACACCATATATTTT; size: once; V: TRBV20-1; length: 13; D: -; J: TRBJ1-3
CDR3: CARSGTGDQPQHF; DNA: TGTGCCAGAAGTGGGACGGGAGATCAGCCCCAGCATTTT; size: -; V: TRBV2; length: 13; D: -; J: TRBJ1-5
CDR3: CASRGRGGAAYNEQFF; DNA: TGTGCCAGCAGGGGCCGGGGGGGAGCGGCCTACAATGAGCAGTTCTTC; size: few; V: TRBV5-4; length: 16; D: TRBD2; J: TRBJ2-1
CDR3: CASSPTGPATNEKLFF; DNA: TGTGCCAGCAGCCCGACAGGGCCTGCAACTAATGAAAAACTGTTTTTT; size: -; V: TRBV7-3; length: 16; D: TRBD1; J: TRBJ1-4
CDR3: CASSPGSDEQFF; DNA: TGTGCCAGCAGCCCGGGGTCGGATGAGCAGTTCTTC; size: -; V: TRBV9; length: 12; D: -; J: TRBJ2-1
CDR3: CAFKGEAFF; DNA: TGTGCCTTCAAGGGGGAAGCTTTCTTT; size: -; V: TRBV15; length: 9; D: -; J: TRBJ1-1
CDR3: CASSSGQQETQYF; DNA: TGTGCCAGCAGCTCGGGACAGCAAGAGACCCAGTACTTC; size: -; V: TRBV7-7; length: 13; D: TRBD1; J: TRBJ2-5
CDR3: CASSIGITDTQYF; DNA: TGTGCCAGTAGTATCGGGATCACAGATACGCAGTATTTT; size: -; V: TRBV19; length: 13; D: -; J: TRBJ2-3
CDR3: CASSLVQIAEAFF; DNA: TGCGCCAGCAGCTTGGTACAGATCGCTGAAGCTTTCTTT; size: few; V: TRBV5-1; length: 13; D: -; J: TRBJ1-1
CDR3: CASSYSGAVYEQYF; DNA: TGTGCCAGCAGTTACTCTGGAGCCGTCTACGAGCAGTACTTC; size: -; V: TRBV6-5; length: 14; D: -; J: TRBJ2-7
CDR3: CSASPGGRRGYGYTF; DNA: TGCAGTGCTAGTCCGGGGGGCAGGCGAGGGTATGGCTACACCTTC; size: -; V: TRBV20-1; length: 15; D: -; J: TRBJ1-2
CDR3: CASTTGVDQPQHF; DNA: TGTGCCAGCACTACCGGGGTGGATCAGCCCCAGCATTTT; size: -; V: TRBV2; length: 13; D: -; J: TRBJ1-5
CDR3: CASSVATTGPQGGYTF; DNA: TGTGCCAGCAGCGTAGCTACCACAGGGCCTCAGGGGGGCTACACCTTC; size: -; V: TRBV9; length: 16; D: -; J: TRBJ1-2
CDR3: CASSLGPRKVEAFF; DNA: TGTGCCAGCAGCTTAGGACCGAGGAAGGTTGAAGCTTTCTTT; size: -; V: TRBV7-9; length: 14; D: -; J: TRBJ1-1
CDR3: CASSQGTGVGNTIYF; DNA: TGCGCCAGCAGCCAGGGGACAGGGGTCGGAAACACCATATATTTT; size: -; V: TRBV4-3; length: 15; D: TRBD1; J: TRBJ1-3